This T cell receptor (beta chain) was retrieved from a study of response to subunit inactivated influenza vaccine. The CDR3 sequence is 14 residues long. V was trimmed by 7 bases and J by 3 bases, leaving 13 bases between them. One entry per CDR3 protein, called by TCRdb with MiXCR from the RT-PCR reads. The sample yields around 570,000 distinct CDR3 sequences, 6.5% to 8% seen once. This sequence joins TRBV12-3 or TRBV12-4 and TRBJ1-5; tentatively, D is TRBD1 (6 bases). This material consisted of PBMCs from blood, taken less than 30 months after vaccination. The TCR was taken from a man between 50 and 69 years old who received an inactivated influenza vaccine. CDR3 in amino acids: CASTFGQLNQPQHF. The CDR3 DNA reads TGTGCCAGCACCTTCGGACAGCTCAATCAGCCCCAGCATTTT.